Here is one T cell receptor beta chain with its context. What it binds is unknown. The protocol was immunoSEQ multiplex PCR, while the TCRdb copy is restricted to in-frame clones and leaves out a portion. Among approximately 740,000 clones, 92% were seen once, and the ten largest hold about 25%. CD45RO-negative, CCR7-positively selected cells formed the naive CD8 fraction, excluding terminally differentiated effector memory CD45RA+ cells. The record originates from a study of shared clonotypes between healthy human individuals. Whole-study findings and limits: Four donors held 4.5% to 5% of naive CD4 clonotypes in common.

The sequencing sample was made of naive CD8+ T cells sorted from blood. The TCR comes from a man aged 25 to 40 in good health.

The CDR3 here is CASSLTTGTSGELFF. The CDR3 DNA follows: TGTGCCAGCAGCTTAACAACAGGGACGAGCGGGGAGCTGTTTTTT. The rearrangement joins TRBV7-3 to TRBJ2-2, with TRBD1 as a possible D gene (6 bases). V lost 0 bases and J lost 7, with 12 bases in between. The CDR3 is 15 residues long. The germline V gene encodes CDR1 SGHTA and CDR2 FQGTGA.